This T cell receptor beta chain was profiled in a study of T-cell reconstitution after alpha-beta-depleted transplantation in children. Researchers prepared the TCRbeta library using unique molecular identifiers, the study reports. TCRdb used MiXCR to reprocess the PCR reads, holding one entry per CDR3 protein. This table has about 8,300 distinct CDR3 sequences, approximately 18% appearing once. About this clonotype itself: As yet, its antigen is unknown.

The CDR3 spans 16 residues. The V and J ends lost 1 base and 3 bases respectively, with 15 bases between them. Germline-derived CDR1 and CDR2 are LGHNA and YSLEER. Regarding the study as a whole: The origin of high day-60 TCRbeta diversity in some patients lay in surviving recipient T cells and thymic progenitors. Several hundred rapidly expanded clones from non-depleted graft cells reportedly supplied alpha-beta T cells about two months post-transplant. Hyperexpanded clones declined; after one year, newly produced T cells mostly supplied diversity.

This receptor was obtained from a girl in the first two years of life who had a stem cell transplant for combined immunodeficiency, so the T cells may come from the graft donor. Sequences were derived from PBMCs, mostly from graft donor cells, sampled 60 days after TCRalphabeta/CD19-depleted stem cell transplant. This sequence joins TRBV4-3 and TRBJ1-1; D call uncertain. CDR3 bases: TGCGCCAGCAGCCAAGGCCCCCGGCAGGCGGACACTGAAGCTTTCTTT. As protein: CASSQGPRQADTEAFF.